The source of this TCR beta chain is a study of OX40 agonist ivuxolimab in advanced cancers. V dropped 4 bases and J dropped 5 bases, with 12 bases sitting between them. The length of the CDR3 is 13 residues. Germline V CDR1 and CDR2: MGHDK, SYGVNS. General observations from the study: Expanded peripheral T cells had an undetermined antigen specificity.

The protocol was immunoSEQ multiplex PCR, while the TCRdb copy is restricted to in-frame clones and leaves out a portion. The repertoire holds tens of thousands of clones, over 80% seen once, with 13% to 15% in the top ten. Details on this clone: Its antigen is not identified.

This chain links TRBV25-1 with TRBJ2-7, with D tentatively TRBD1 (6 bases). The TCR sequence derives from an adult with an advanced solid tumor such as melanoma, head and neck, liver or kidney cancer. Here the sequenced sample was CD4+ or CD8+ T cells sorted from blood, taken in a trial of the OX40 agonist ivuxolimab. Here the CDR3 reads CASSVGRGNEQYF. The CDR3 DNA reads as TGTGCCAGCAGTGTGGGCAGGGGAAACGAGCAGTACTTC.